This passage covers 8 T cell receptor beta chains from one sample sequenced in a study of shared clonotypes between healthy human individuals. Some clones are missing from TCRdb's copy, which holds only in-frame ones; the method was immunoSEQ multiplex PCR. This table has about 2.5 million clones, 85% to 95% appearing once. Sequencing input: naive CD4+ T cells from PBMCs. Subset denoted: CD45RA+ positively selected. The origin of the receptors is a man in his late teens or twenties in good health. Some clones in this sample may be carry-over from other donors' samples.

The J gene is TRBJ2-5, the V gene TRBV11-3, with D uncertain. Germline V lookup: CDR1 SGHNT, CDR2 YENEEA. V was shortened by 2 bases and J by 2 bases, with 6 bases between the two germline ends. The CDR3 is 13 residues long. CDR3 sequence: CASSLRPQETQYF. Written as DNA, the CDR3 is TGTGCCAGCAGCTTAAGACCGCAAGAGACCCAGTACTTC.

The chain is built from TRBV11-2 and TRBJ2-1, with 8 bases lining up with TRBD2. The V gene end was trimmed by 8 bases and the J gene end by 4 bases; junction bases not matched to a gene: 7. This CDR3 contains 14 residues. In germline, CDR1 is SGHAT, CDR2 FQNNGV. The CDR3 sequence is CASESGSSYNEQFF. CDR3 nucleotides: TGTGCCAGCGAAAGCGGGAGTTCTTACAATGAGCAGTTCTTC.

Regarding this clone: The identical CDR3 is also encoded by other nucleotide sequences in the sample. The chain uses TRBV5-1 and TRBJ2-7, with a possible D match to TRBD1 (7 bases). This CDR3 is built from 14 residues. Looked up from germline, CDR1 is SGHRS and CDR2 is YFSETQ. V was cut by 3 bases and J by 2 bases, with 12 bases left in between. The CDR3: CASSSPGGPYEQYF. CDR3 coding DNA: TGCGCCAGCAGCTCTCCAGGGGGGCCCTACGAGCAGTACTTC.

This chain uses TRBV6-1 with TRBJ2-5; 15 bases match TRBD2. V was pared by 4 bases and J by 6 bases, with 3 bases of the junction left unmatched. The CDR3 has 15 residues. Germline-derived CDR1 and CDR2 are MNHNS and SASEGT. The CDR3 DNA sequence: TGTGCCAGCAGTGGGACTAGCGGGAGGGGGAAGACCCAGTACTTC. Protein product: CASSGTSGRGKTQYF.

V is TRBV6-5 and J is TRBJ2-7; D unclear. Germline CDR1 MNHEY, CDR2 SVGAGI. The CDR3 is 14 residues long. V dropped 8 bases and J dropped 0 bases, with 14 bases sitting between them. Here the CDR3 DNA reads TGTGCCAGCCGGCGGTCCCCGAGCTCCTACGAGCAGTACTTC. Its protein is CASRRSPSSYEQYF.

J is TRBJ2-1 and V is TRBV9; TRBD2 agrees at 12 bases. The CDR3 loop spans 15 amino acids. V gave up 3 bases and J gave up 5 bases; unmatched junction bases: 3. The germline gives CDR1 SGDLS, CDR2 YYNGEE. The CDR3 here is CASSARLAGDNEQFF. In DNA form, the CDR3 reads TGTGCCAGCAGCGCCCGACTAGCGGGAGACAATGAGCAGTTCTTC.

This clone has a handful of counts. The chain combines TRBV6-4 with TRBJ1-2; TRBD1 might be the D (5 bases). Trimming shortened V by 2 bases and J by 8 bases, and 12 bases separated the two germline ends. This CDR3 region has 13 residues. CDR1 is MRHNA and CDR2 is SNTAGT in the germline V gene. The CDR3 region is CASSDGAPWGYTF. DNA for the CDR3: TGTGCCAGCAGTGACGGGGCCCCGTGGGGCTACACCTTC.

This chain links TRBV4-1 with TRBJ2-1; D call uncertain. Germline lookup yields CDR1 MGHRA and CDR2 YSYEKL. The V gene lost 0 bases and the J gene lost 6 bases, with 9 bases spanning the gap. CDR3 length equals 14 residues. The CDR3: CASSQDPRSNEQFF. As DNA, the CDR3 is TGCGCCAGCAGCCAAGATCCCCGATCCAATGAGCAGTTCTTC.